The 9 T cell receptor beta chains reported below all come from one sample, sequenced in a study of glioma-infiltrating T cells. Amplification of TCR alpha and beta CDR3 regions from RNA used iRepertoire nested multiplex PCR. TCRdb independently ran MiXCR on the multiplex PCR reads; one entry per CDR3 protein. The top ten clones hold about 12% of a sample with approximately 400,000 distinct CDR3 sequences, roughly two fifths of them seen once. The sequencing sample was made of glioma tissue, nonneoplastic brain tissue, or PBMCs (not recorded which). All receptors come from a human donor with low-grade glioma or glioblastoma, undergoing nonglioma brain surgery, or in good health (not recorded which).

The CDR3 DNA is TGCGCCAGCAGCTCCGACGGCGGAGGCCACAATGAGCAGTTCTTC. This codes for CASSSDGGGHNEQFF. This chain links TRBV5-1 with TRBJ2-1; D perhaps matches TRBD2 (5 bases). V dropped 3 bases and J dropped 5 bases, with 15 bases sitting between them. This CDR3 is built from 15 residues. The germline gives CDR1 SGHRS, CDR2 YFSETQ.

This clonotype occurred many times. This CDR3 is CASSPRQGYTEAFF. The CDR3 bases are TGTGCCAGCAGTCCCCGACAGGGGTACACTGAAGCTTTCTTT. The chain combines TRBV27 with TRBJ1-1; TRBD1 matches at 8 bases. CDR1 is MNHEY and CDR2 is SMNVEV in the germline V gene (reference sequence). This CDR3 spans 14 amino acids. V was pared by 5 bases and J by 3 bases, with 5 bases of the junction left unmatched.

This clonotype occurred a few times. The chain couples TRBV20-1 to TRBJ1-1; D possibly corresponds to TRBD1 (5 bases). The CDR3 sequence is 15 residues long. Trimming pared 0 bases from V and 0 bases from J, leaving 11 bases between. Germline V gene lookup returns CDR1 DFQATT and CDR2 SNEGSKA (reference sequence). The CDR3 loop reads CSAREGEGMNTEAFF. As DNA, the CDR3 is TGCAGTGCTAGAGAAGGCGAGGGGATGAACACTGAAGCTTTCTTT.

V gene TRBV27 combines with J gene TRBJ2-1, with TRBD2 identical over 9 bases. Germline V CDR1 and CDR2: MNHEY, SMNVEV (reference sequence). The CDR3 length is 15 residues. The junction had 8 bases not matched to a gene; V was cut back by 5 bases and J by 6 bases. The CDR3 DNA is TGTGCCAGCAGTCCCCGACTAGCGGCCGCCAATGAGCAGTTCTTC. Amino acid sequence: CASSPRLAAANEQFF.

The chain uses TRBV12-3 or TRBV12-4 and TRBJ1-1, with no clear D. The CDR3 is made up of 11 amino acids. V lost 7 bases to trimming and J lost 7 bases, with 10 bases between them. This CDR3 is CASTFLGEAFF. CDR3 coding DNA: TGTGCCAGCACCTTCCTAGGTGAAGCTTTCTTT.

This clonotype was detected only a few times. This rearrangement joins TRBV20-1 to TRBJ2-3; TRBD2 matches at 10 bases. V gave up 3 bases and J gave up 4 bases; unmatched junction bases: 4. Looked up from germline, CDR1 is DFQATT and CDR2 is SNEGSKA (reference sequence). The CDR3 runs to 14 residues. The CDR3 region has the DNA TGCAGTGCTAGTAAGCGGGAGGGCGCAGATACGCAGTATTTT. It codes for CSASKREGADTQYF.

This clonotype was seen ten or more times. The chain links TRBV15 to TRBJ1-1; 9 positions match TRBD1. Germline V gene sequence: CDR1 LNHNV, CDR2 YYDKDF (reference sequence). V gave up 1 base and J gave up 5 bases; unmatched junction bases: 5. CDR3 length: 15 residues. The CDR3 here is CATSRGGTGKTEAFF. The CDR3 DNA reads TGTGCCACCAGCAGAGGGGGGACAGGGAAAACTGAAGCTTTCTTT.

This clonotype has a handful of counts. The chain joins TRBV20-1 to TRBJ1-1, with 9 positions matching TRBD1. V trimming: 0 bases; J trimming: 4 bases; junction bases outside the gene matches: 9. CDR1 DFQATT and CDR2 SNEGSKA come from the germline V gene (reference sequence). The length of the CDR3 is 16 residues. Here the CDR3 DNA reads TGCAGTGCTAGAGATCCTACAGGGGGCGCGGGCACTGAAGCTTTCTTT. It yields the protein CSARDPTGGAGTEAFF.

This clonotype was found once. The rearrangement joins TRBV7-2 to TRBJ1-3, with D maybe TRBD1 (6 bases). The V end was cut by 3 bases, the J end by 2 bases, with 11 bases between. CDR1 is SGHTA, CDR2 FQGNSA, per germline. This CDR3 region has 15 residues. The CDR3 here is CASSFTGSPGNTIYF. The CDR3 DNA is TGTGCCAGCAGCTTTACAGGGTCCCCTGGAAACACCATATATTTT.